This T cell receptor (beta chain) was sequenced during a study of blood T cell repertoires in acute mononucleosis. Turning to the study itself: 5 to 8 months after presentation, convalescent memory samples were taken.

PCR with V and J primers amplified CDR3 and attached unique molecular identifiers. TCRdb's table, derived via immunoSEQ multiplex PCR, lists solely in-frame clones and lacks some. The table shows a few thousand clones, with roughly 25% occurring only once. As to time point: convalescence about 6 months (5-8 months) after acute presentation (visit 7). Regarding the study as a whole: Only around 8.3% of acute clonotypes persisted, yet dominated convalescence. GLC-BM selection appeared to involve both TCR alpha and beta chains. Acute and convalescent clonotype overlap was low, possibly partly from sampling error.

The V end was cut by 3 bases, the J end by 6 bases, with 12 bases between. Germline-derived CDR1 and CDR2 are SNHLY and FYNNEI. The CDR3 length is 13 residues. This material consisted of EBV GLC epitope tetramer+ CD8+ T cells sorted from PBMCs, taken during convalescence from infectious mononucleosis. Described subset: CD8 T cells binding tetramer with EBV BMLF1 280-288 peptide (GLC-BM). The gene calls are TRBV2 and TRBJ2-7; D gene uncertain. This clonotype was obtained from a woman aged 18-29 years with infectious mononucleosis caused by EBV. In DNA form, the CDR3 reads TGTGCCAGCAGTGACGGTGGCAGTCGCGAGCAGTACTTC. It yields the protein CASSDGGSREQYF. Full variable domain (rest looked up from reference TRBV2 and TRBJ2-7): EPEVTQTPSHQVTQMGQEVILRCVPISNHLYFYWYRQILGQKVEFLVSFYNNEISEKSEIFDDQFSVERPDGSNFTLKIRSTKLEDSAMYFCASSDGGSREQYFGPGTRLTVT.